The sequence of this T cell receptor beta chain was determined in a study of blood T cell repertoires in COVID-19. The CDR3 length is 13 residues. Germline V gene sequence: CDR1 SGHKS, CDR2 YYEKEE (reference sequence). Trimming took 6 bases from V and 2 from J; bases not matched to a gene: 4. Only in-frame clones appear in the TCRdb table, and some are missing; sequencing was by immunoSEQ multiplex PCR. The top ten hold 3.5% to 4% of the sample, which has a few hundred thousand clones, roughly 86% seen once. The rearrangement links TRBV5-5 to TRBJ2-5, with 7 bases fitting TRBD2. The sequence came from a man between 18 and 29 years old with active or convalescent COVID-19. Sequencing input: peripheral blood. CDR3 in DNA: TGTGCCAGCAACCGGGGGGATCAAGAGACCCAGTACTTC. It specifies CASNRGDQETQYF. Together with reference TRBV5-5 and TRBJ2-5, the CDR3 gives the full variable domain: DAGVTQSPTHLIKTRGQQVTLRCSPISGHKSVSWYQQVLGQGPQFIFQYYEKEERGRGNFPDRFSARQFPNYSSELNVNALLLGDSALYLCASNRGDQETQYFGPGTRLLVL.